This record covers a single TCR beta chain. Its antigen remains unknown. In germline, CDR1 is MNHNY, CDR2 SVGAGI (reference sequence). This CDR3 is built from 16 residues. The data originate from a study of cytomegalovirus exposure and HLA in healthy donors. The overall study: One earlier analysis, a look at around 170 million T cells, found around 110 million unique TCR beta sequences. Samples from HLA-typed donors yielded about 85 million unique TCRs in an early data release.

The PCR made use of 60 Vbeta and 13 Jbeta primers. Generated by immunoSEQ multiplex PCR, the TCRdb table keeps only in-frame clones and is missing some. The sample shows around 78,000 clones, roughly 75% of them seen only once. Findings and caveats of the study: An analysis that was carried out later associated approximately 15,000 TCR beta sequences with HLA alleles at 0.05 false discovery rate.

The chain has TRBV6-6 and TRBJ2-5, with D perhaps matching TRBD1 (7 bases). The J call may be wrong; the DNA end is better matched by TRBJ2-7. The TCR was taken from a male donor in good health and CMV-seronegative. Source material: PBMCs. Here the CDR3 reads CASSYSVSGGTYEQYF. In nucleotides, the CDR3 is TGTGCCAGCAGTTACTCAGTTTCAGGGGGGACCTACGAGCAGTACTTC.